This T cell receptor beta chain was sequenced for a study of CD8 T cells in ankylosing spondylitis. Study observations and caveats: Earlier reports found some motif variants in synovial fluid and blood in reactive arthritis. From matched ankylosing spondylitis synovial fluid, disease-linked clones were reportedly recovered at significantly enriched levels. Relatively scarce in peripheral blood, disease-linked clones were CD8+.

About this clonotype itself: What it binds is not known.

Germline loops: CDR1 SGHVS, CDR2 FQNEAQ. The CDR3 loop spans 14 amino acids. The V and J ends lost 7 bases and 2 bases respectively, with 12 bases between them. The authors made TCR beta libraries by quantitative 5'-RACE with molecular barcodes. TCRdb called the 5' RACE reads again in MiXCR, with one record for every CDR3 protein. Among 200,000 to 300,000 distinct CDR3 sequences listed, more than 25% were seen once. The sequence came from a male donor with ankylosing spondylitis or in good health (not recorded which). Sequencing was performed on blood, either unsorted or a sorted T cell fraction (not recorded which). This chain connects TRBV7-8 to TRBJ1-5; no clear D. The CDR3 here is CASKERKGNQPQHF. DNA for the CDR3: TGTGCCAGCAAGGAGCGAAAAGGCAATCAGCCCCAGCATTTT.